These 19 T cell receptor beta chains came from one sample sequenced in a study of beta chain features in type 1 diabetes. Study-wide findings and caveats: All four CD4+ subsets from Type 1 diabetes patients carried moderately but significantly shorter TCRB CDR3s.

No antigen has been identified for these receptors. Of the isolated RNA, all was reverse transcribed, and so the sequenced material was expressed TCRB transcripts. Here immunoSEQ multiplex PCR was the method, and the copy in TCRdb shows in-frame clones only, minus some. In the table there are hundreds of thousands of clones, 13% of which are singletons. Sequencing was carried out using naive CD4+ T cells from blood. The receptors here all came from a man aged 18 to 29 with type 1 diabetes.

J is TRBJ2-5 and V is TRBV5-1, with 9 bases lining up with TRBD2. CDR1 SGHRS and CDR2 YFSETQ come from the germline V gene. This CDR3 spans 16 amino acids. With 3 bases clipped from V and 4 bases from J, the junction kept 10 bases outside the gene matches. The CDR3 DNA reads TGCGCCAGCAGCTCTCCCGGCCTAGCGGGGTTAGAGACCCAGTACTTC. This sequence encodes CASSSPGLAGLETQYF.

This rearrangement joins TRBV5-1 to TRBJ1-1; D remains unclear. Trimming left V 5 bases short and J 5 bases short, with 13 bases between. The germline V gene has CDR1 SGHRS and CDR2 YFSETQ. This CDR3 spans 13 amino acids. This chain's CDR3 is CASRPGRSTEAFF. DNA of the CDR3: TGCGCCAGCAGGCCCGGTCGGTCAACTGAAGCTTTCTTT.

In DNA form, the CDR3 reads TGTGCCAGCAGCTCATTTAATAATCAGCCCCAGCATTTT. Translating gives CASSSFNNQPQHF. The chain couples TRBV27 to TRBJ1-5; D call uncertain. Per the germline V gene, CDR1 is MNHEY and CDR2 is SMNVEV (reference sequence). V shed 6 bases and J shed 4 bases, with 10 bases lying between them. The CDR3 covers 13 residues.

This clone showed up just a few times. The chain couples TRBV25-1 to TRBJ1-2; D ambiguous. Germline CDR1 MGHDK, CDR2 SYGVNS. CDR3 size: 13 residues. Trimming pared 5 bases from V and 4 bases from J, leaving 11 bases between. In DNA form, the CDR3 reads TGTGCCAGCAGTCCCAATGAAGTCTATGGCTACACCTTC. Translating it yields CASSPNEVYGYTF.

This chain joins TRBV19 and TRBJ2-2, with D unclear. V was clipped by 2 bases and J by 1 base, with 5 bases between them. The CDR3 runs to 14 residues. Per the germline V gene, CDR1 is LNHDA and CDR2 is SQIVND (reference sequence). Written as DNA, the CDR3 is TGTGCCAGTAGTATAATTGAGAACACCGGGGAGCTGTTTTTT. Translation: CASSIIENTGELFF.

This clone has only a few counts. V usage is TRBV4-2 and J usage is TRBJ2-4; D is perhaps TRBD2 (6 bases). V lost 0 bases and J 0 bases, leaving 12 bases between the germline ends. The CDR3 contains 17 residues. Germline CDR1 reads LGHNA; CDR2 reads YNFKEQ. The CDR3 sequence is CASSQDQTGLAKNIQYF. CDR3 in DNA: TGTGCCAGCAGCCAAGATCAGACGGGACTAGCCAAAAACATTCAGTACTTC.

The chain has TRBV7-2 and TRBJ1-1; 7 positions agree with TRBD1. With V trimmed by 5 bases and J by 7 bases, 13 bases remained unmatched. The CDR3 consists of 15 residues. Germline V CDR1 and CDR2: SGHTA, FQGNSA. DNA of the CDR3: TGTGCCAGCAGCGAACCCTACAGGGGCGATAATGAAGCTTTCTTT. Translated: CASSEPYRGDNEAFF.

This clone was seen more than once but under ten times. The same CDR3 arises from other DNA sequences in this sample as well. The chain carries TRBV5-1 and TRBJ2-3; D gene ambiguous. Germline values: CDR1 SGHRS, CDR2 YFSETQ. V lost 4 bases and J 5 bases, leaving 8 bases between the germline ends. The CDR3 has 12 residues. The chain's CDR3 is CASSRDRDTQYF. CDR3 in DNA: TGCGCCAGCAGCCGAGATCGAGATACGCAGTATTTT.

The chain combines TRBV6-4 with TRBJ1-2; D not certain. The V gene lost 4 bases and the J gene lost 8 bases, with 14 bases spanning the gap. The CDR3 loop spans 13 amino acids. Germline CDR1 and CDR2: MRHNA and SNTAGT. The CDR3 coding sequence is TGTGCCAGCAGTGTAGAGGGCGAGAGAGGCTACACCTTC. Translation gives CASSVEGERGYTF.

The rearrangement links TRBV5-1 to TRBJ2-4; D is possibly TRBD2 (5 bases). With 3 bases removed from V and 0 bases from J, the gap between germline ends came to 10 bases. CDR3 size: 15 residues. In germline, CDR1 is SGHRS, CDR2 YFSETQ. CDR3 region: CASSSGSVAKNIQYF. The CDR3 nucleotides are TGCGCCAGCAGCTCGGGTAGCGTAGCCAAAAACATTCAGTACTTC.

The CDR3 spells CASSVAGPHEDTQYF. The CDR3, as DNA: TGTGCCAGCAGCGTAGCTGGACCACACGAAGATACGCAGTATTTT. V is TRBV9 and J is TRBJ2-3; D is ambiguous. Trimming stripped 0 bases from V and 5 bases from J, with 13 bases between. CDR1 and CDR2 from the germline V gene are SGDLS and YYNGEE. The CDR3 runs 15 residues.

This clone has more than one count but fewer than ten. The chain links TRBV6-5 to TRBJ1-4, with TRBD1 identical over 7 bases. Germline CDR1 MNHEY, CDR2 SVGAGI. V trimming: 6 bases; J trimming: 10 bases; junction bases outside the gene matches: 8. This CDR3 spans 13 amino acids. As DNA, the CDR3 is TGTGCCAGCAGCCCCGACAGGGACGTAAAACTGTTTTTT. Amino acids: CASSPDRDVKLFF.

This chain links TRBV11-3 with TRBJ1-5; no firm D call. Trimming removed 2 bases at V and 5 bases at J, with 10 bases between. Germline CDR1 is SGHNT and CDR2 is YENEEA. The CDR3 totals 14 residues. The CDR3 reads CASSLFREDQPQHF. DNA for the CDR3: TGTGCCAGCAGCTTATTCCGGGAAGATCAGCCCCAGCATTTT.

This clone turned up a few times. This same CDR3 is encoded by further DNA sequences in the sample. CDR3 nucleotides: TGTGCCTGGAGTGTTGGGGCCGGAGATACGCAGTATTTT. It yields the protein CAWSVGAGDTQYF. The rearrangement joins TRBV30 to TRBJ2-3; tentative D call: TRBD1 (5 bases). Germline CDR1 is GTSNPN and CDR2 is SVGIG (reference sequence). This CDR3 has 13 amino acids. Trimming removed 0 bases at V and 5 bases at J, with 9 bases between.

This clone was seen a handful of times. The chain recombines TRBV7-7 with TRBJ2-2; 12 bases are shared with TRBD1. Germline CDR1 is SSHAT and CDR2 is FNYEAQ (reference sequence). The length of the CDR3 is 18 residues. V was clipped by 4 bases and J by 1 base; unmatched bases: 7. CDR3 residues: CASSSGTGGPLNTGELFF. The CDR3 DNA reads TGTGCCAGCAGCTCCGGGACAGGGGGCCCACTGAACACCGGGGAGCTGTTTTTT.

CDR3 in DNA: TGCGCCAGCCCGGGACGGGACACAGATACGCAGTATTTT. This sequence encodes CASPGRDTDTQYF. The chain employs TRBV5-1 and TRBJ2-3, with D possibly being TRBD1 or TRBD2 (5 bases each). CDR3 length: 13 amino acids. CDR1 and CDR2 from the germline V gene are SGHRS and YFSETQ. V was clipped by 7 bases and J by 2 bases, with 11 bases between them.

V is TRBV15 and J is TRBJ1-1; D not certain. The CDR3 sequence is 15 residues long. Germline CDR1 reads LNHNV; CDR2 reads YYDKDF (reference sequence). The V end lost 3 bases, the J end lost 7 bases, and 18 bases lay between the germline ends. The CDR3 DNA is TGTGCCACCAGCAGTGGCTCCGGAAGGGTAGATGAAGCTTTCTTT. This gives the protein CATSSGSGRVDEAFF.

The V and J genes are TRBV7-3 and TRBJ2-7, with D unresolved. The germline V gene has CDR1 SGHTA and CDR2 FQGTGA. The CDR3 has 16 residues. Between the trimmed V and J ends, which lost 3 bases and 0 bases, there was a span of 15 bases. The CDR3 region is CASSFRVGRLSYEQYF. CDR3 coding DNA: TGTGCCAGCAGCTTTAGAGTAGGACGGCTCTCCTACGAGCAGTACTTC.

This chain joins TRBV4-2 and TRBJ2-5; TRBD1 matches at 7 bases. From germline, CDR1 is LGHNA and CDR2 YNFKEQ. The CDR3 length is 16 residues. Trimming removed 4 bases from V and 4 bases from J; junction bases left unmatched: 12. CDR3 sequence: CASSRSFPGQRETQYF. The CDR3 region has the DNA TGTGCCAGCAGCCGGTCATTTCCGGGACAGAGAGAGACCCAGTACTTC.